These 14 T cell receptor beta chains were all obtained from the same sample, sequenced in a study of OX40 agonist ivuxolimab in advanced cancers. This table comes from immunoSEQ multiplex PCR, and its TCRdb copy is limited to in-frame clones, with some not included. The sample includes about 35,000 clones, over 60% of them seen just once. The starting material was CD4+ or CD8+ T cells sorted from blood, obtained in a trial of the OX40 agonist ivuxolimab. Receptors were obtained from an adult with an advanced solid tumor such as melanoma, head and neck, liver or kidney cancer.

The gene calls are TRBV7-2 and TRBJ1-1; TRBD1 is a possible D gene (6 bases). Germline loops: CDR1 SGHTA, CDR2 FQGNSA. This CDR3 spans 12 amino acids. V was shortened by 5 bases and J by 7 bases, with 11 bases between the two germline ends. The CDR3 nucleotides are TGTGCCAGCAGCATGGACAGATTTGAAGCTTTCTTT. As protein: CASSMDRFEAFF.

The CDR3 is CASSSSMDSRTDTQYF. In DNA, the CDR3 is TGTGCCAGCAGCTCCTCGATGGACTCGCGCACAGATACGCAGTATTTT. The chain joins TRBV11-2 to TRBJ2-3, with a possible D match to TRBD2 (5 bases). Looked up from germline, CDR1 is SGHAT and CDR2 is FQNNGV. CDR3 length: 16 residues. Trimming left V 4 bases short and J 1 base short, with 15 bases between.

The chain combines TRBV6-6 with TRBJ2-3; no clear D. There are 14 residues in the CDR3. Germline CDR1 reads MNHNY; CDR2 reads SVGAGI (reference sequence). V was trimmed by 0 bases and J by 6 bases, leaving 10 bases between them. The CDR3 loop is CASSYSIYSDTQYF. The DNA of the CDR3 is TGTGCCAGCAGTTACTCGATTTACTCCGATACGCAGTATTTT.

The table lists this clone with a few counts. A read error is likely here: a far larger clone is one base away. The chain employs TRBV5-4 and TRBJ1-5; 7 positions agree with TRBD1. This CDR3 region has 15 residues. The ends lost 5 bases at V and 3 bases at J; junction bases unmatched: 8. CDR1 is SGHNT and CDR2 is YYREEE in the germline V gene (reference sequence). CDR3 sequence: CASSEGAGVNQPQHF. The CDR3 DNA sequence: TGTGCCAGCAGTGAGGGGGCGGGGGTCAATCAGCCCCAGCATTTT.

The chain carries TRBV28 and TRBJ2-7, with D possibly TRBD1 on 5 matching bases. Germline-derived CDR1 and CDR2 are MDHEN and SYDVKM. CDR3 size: 16 residues. V lost 2 bases and J 1 base, leaving 15 bases between the germline ends. DNA of the CDR3: TGTGCCAGCAGTTTACGATCGGCAGGGCCTTCCTACGAGCAGTACTTC. Translated: CASSLRSAGPSYEQYF. The variable domain in full, with the rest retrieved from reference TRBV28 and TRBJ2-7, is DVKVTQSSRYLVKRTGEKVFLECVQDMDHENMFWYRQDPGLGLRLIYFSYDVKMKEKGDIPEGYSVSREKKERFSLILESASTNQTSMYLCASSLRSAGPSYEQYFGPGTRLTVT.

The chain is built from TRBV27 and TRBJ2-1; 10 bases align to TRBD2. Germline V gene data show CDR1 as MNHEY and CDR2 as SMNVEV (reference sequence). V was clipped by 3 bases and J by 6 bases; unmatched bases: 2. The length of the CDR3 is 14 residues. The CDR3 reads CASSLRTSGNEQFF. The CDR3 DNA reads TGTGCCAGCAGTTTGCGGACTAGCGGCAATGAGCAGTTCTTC.

This sequence joins TRBV6-5 and TRBJ2-7; 7 positions agree with TRBD1. The junction had 11 bases not matched to a gene; V was cut back by 6 bases and J by 3 bases. The germline V gene encodes CDR1 MNHEY and CDR2 SVGAGI. The CDR3 covers 15 residues. The CDR3 here is CASRPTGERNYEQYF. The CDR3 DNA reads TGTGCCAGCAGGCCTACAGGGGAAAGGAACTACGAGCAGTACTTC.

This chain links TRBV5-4 with TRBJ2-7; 10 bases map to TRBD2. Germline CDR1 reads SGHNT; CDR2 reads YYREEE (reference sequence). There are 16 residues in the CDR3. V was clipped by 4 bases and J by 7 bases; unmatched bases: 14. CDR3 loop: CASSRGGAGGLDEQYF. Written as DNA, the CDR3 is TGTGCCAGCAGCCGTGGGGGAGCGGGGGGGCTTGATGAGCAGTACTTC.

The chain joins TRBV7-9 to TRBJ2-5; perhaps TRBD1 as D (6 bases). The CDR3 contains 12 residues. Looked up from germline, CDR1 is SEHNR and CDR2 is FQNEAQ (reference sequence). With 5 bases removed from V and 7 bases from J, the gap between germline ends came to 11 bases. CDR3 in amino acids: CASSAGAVTQYF. The CDR3 DNA reads TGTGCCAGCAGCGCAGGGGCGGTGACCCAGTACTTC. Full variable domain (remainder filled in from reference TRBV7-9 and TRBJ2-5): DTGVSQNPRHKITKRGQNVTFRCDPISEHNRLYWYRQTLGQGPEFLTYFQNEAQLEKSRLLSDRFSAERPKGSFSTLEIQRTEQGDSAMYLCASSAGAVTQYFGPGTRLLVL.

Points on this clone: The same CDR3 can be traced to other DNA sequences in this sample. The chain has TRBV19 and TRBJ1-5; maybe TRBD1 (5 bases). This CDR3 spans 14 amino acids. Trimming removed 0 bases at V and 3 bases at J, with 6 bases between. CDR1 is LNHDA and CDR2 is SQIVND in the germline V gene (reference sequence). CDR3 DNA sequence: TGTGCCAGTAGTATAGACAGGGTCAATCAGCCCCAGCATTTT. It encodes CASSIDRVNQPQHF.

Only a few counts were recorded for this clone. The chain carries TRBV5-1 and TRBJ1-2, with a weak D call TRBD1 (6 bases). CDR3 length equals 12 residues. Between the trimmed V and J ends, which lost 4 bases and 4 bases, there was a span of 8 bases. Looked up from germline, CDR1 is SGHRS and CDR2 is YFSETQ. CDR3 residues: CASSPTGYGYTF. As DNA, the CDR3 is TGCGCCAGCAGCCCGACAGGCTATGGCTACACCTTC.

The chain is built from TRBV23-1 and TRBJ1-1; the D gene is possibly TRBD1 (5 bases). TRBV23-1 is identified as an open reading frame with a role that is uncertain. V lost 6 bases and J 11 bases, leaving 7 bases between the germline ends. This CDR3 has 9 amino acids. The CDR3 sequence: CASRGGAFF. The CDR3 DNA follows: TGCGCCAGCAGGGGGGGGGCTTTCTTT.

This chain links TRBV30 with TRBJ1-6; D perhaps matches TRBD1 (6 bases). V lost 1 base and J 10 bases, leaving 11 bases between the germline ends. Germline lookup yields CDR1 GTSNPN and CDR2 SVGIG (reference sequence). The CDR3 consists of 13 residues. CDR3 nucleotides: TGTGCCTGGAGTGGCAGGGGATACTCACCCCTCCACTTT. It is translated as CAWSGRGYSPLHF. The full variable domain, in which reference TRBV30 and TRBJ1-6 provide the parts outside the CDR3, is SQTIHQWPATLVQPVGSPLSLECTVEGTSNPNLYWYRQAAGRGLQLLFYSVGIGQISSEVPQNLSASRPQDRQFILSSKKLLLSDSGFYLCAWSGRGYSPLHFGNGTRLTVT.

This clone showed up just a few times. V and J are TRBV5-3 and TRBJ2-3; 9 bases are shared with TRBD1. TRBV5-3 falls under the ORF class, with uncertain function. V dropped 1 base and J dropped 1; count of bases not matched to a gene: 4. CDR3 length: 16 amino acids. CDR3 sequence reads: CARSLTGGGGTDTQYF. As DNA, the CDR3 is TGTGCCAGAAGCTTGACAGGGGGCGGGGGCACAGATACGCAGTATTTT.